Listed below are T cell receptor beta chains from one sample, sequenced in a study of blood T cell repertoires in COVID-19. Sequencing used immunoSEQ multiplex PCR; TCRdb keeps in-frame clones, though not all of them. The sample consists of approximately 250,000 clones, around four fifths of them appearing once. The specimen was peripheral blood. All receptors derive from a man between 60 and 75 years old with acute or convalescent COVID-19. The CDR3 runs from the conserved cysteine through the conserved F or W. D genes are given only for firm matches. Not every row has a clone size; where given, it reads once, few, many or a size class.

D,V,size,J,CDR3,DNA
NA,TRBV7-9,NA,TRBJ2-3,CASSLGRGLTDTQYF,TGTGCCAGCAGCTTAGGGCGGGGCCTCACAGATACGCAGTATTTT
NA,TRBV7-8,once,TRBJ2-7,CASSLAGAHEQYF,TGTGCCAGCAGCTTGGCGGGGGCTCACGAGCAGTACTTC
TRBD2,TRBV10-3,NA,TRBJ2-1,CAISGTSGESSYNEQFF,TGTGCCATCAGCGGGACTAGCGGGGAGAGCTCCTACAATGAGCAGTTCTTC
NA,TRBV7-2,NA,TRBJ2-7,CASSLERGSYEQYF,TGTGCCAGCAGCTTAGAACGGGGGTCCTACGAGCAGTACTTC
NA,TRBV27,NA,TRBJ2-3,CASSFPGLGRDTQYF,TGTGCCAGCAGTTTCCCGGGACTGGGGCGAGATACGCAGTATTTT
TRBD2,TRBV5-8,NA,TRBJ2-3,CASSRGLAGSTDTQYF,TGTGCCAGCAGCCGAGGCCTAGCGGGAAGCACAGATACGCAGTATTTT
NA,TRBV27,NA,TRBJ1-2,CASSLSGAAYTF,TGTGCCAGCAGTTTAAGCGGGGCAGCCTACACCTTC
TRBD2,TRBV15,once,TRBJ2-7,CATSSSGISYEQYF,TGTGCCACCAGCTCTAGCGGGATCTCCTACGAGCAGTACTTC
NA,TRBV30,NA,TRBJ2-3,CAWSVTGSITDTQYF,TGTGCCTGGAGTGTAACAGGTTCTATCACAGATACGCAGTATTTT
TRBD1,TRBV18,NA,TRBJ1-6,CASSPDRGGSPLHF,TGTGCCAGCTCACCGGACAGGGGTGGTTCACCCCTCCACTTT
TRBD2,TRBV10-3,NA,TRBJ2-1,CAIRDGTSGHYNEQFF,TGTGCCATCAGAGATGGGACTAGCGGGCACTACAATGAGCAGTTCTTC
NA,TRBV6-5,NA,TRBJ1-1,CASVSVQNTEAFF,TGTGCCAGCGTTTCAGTCCAGAACACTGAAGCTTTCTTT
NA,TRBV7-2,NA,TRBJ2-7,CASSFWQAAYEQYF,TGTGCCAGCAGCTTTTGGCAGGCCGCCTACGAGCAGTACTTC
TRBD1,TRBV5-6,NA,TRBJ2-5,CASSPGQGGETQYF,TGTGCCAGCAGCCCGGGACAGGGAGGAGAGACCCAGTACTTC
TRBD2,TRBV20-1,NA,TRBJ2-7,CSASPSGRAFFEQYF,TGCAGTGCTAGTCCTAGCGGGAGGGCCTTTTTCGAGCAGTACTTC
TRBD1,TRBV13,NA,TRBJ1-2,CASRRGGTGFPSF,TGTGCCAGCAGAAGGGGGGGGACAGGTTTCCCTTCCTTC
NA,TRBV4-1,once,TRBJ2-3,CASSQGYREITDTQYF,TGCGCCAGCAGCCAAGGGTACAGGGAAATAACAGATACGCAGTATTTT
NA,TRBV27,NA,TRBJ1-6,CASTLVLGDRLHF,TGTGCCAGCACTCTGGTACTCGGCGACAGGCTCCACTTT
TRBD1,TRBV30,NA,TRBJ1-1,CAWTKQGAGTEAFF,TGTGCCTGGACTAAACAGGGGGCGGGTACTGAAGCTTTCTTT
NA,TRBV4-1,NA,TRBJ2-1,CASSHRGGAAYNEQFF,TGCGCCAGCAGCCACCGAGGGGGGGCCGCCTACAATGAGCAGTTCTTC
TRBD1,TRBV3-1/TRBV3-2,few,TRBJ2-7,CASSRGTGGYEQYF,TGTGCCAGCAGCCGGGGGACAGGGGGCTACGAGCAGTACTTC
TRBD1,TRBV2,once,TRBJ1-2,CASSYRGSNGYTF,TGTGCCAGCAGTTACAGGGGGAGCAATGGCTACACCTTC
NA,TRBV5-4,NA,TRBJ1-1,CASSLRGGTITEAFF,TGTGCCAGCAGCTTGCGCGGGGGGACGATCACTGAAGCTTTCTTT
NA,TRBV30,once,TRBJ2-1,CAWSAAVGRDNEQFF,TGTGCCTGGAGTGCGGCAGTCGGCAGGGACAATGAGCAGTTCTTC
NA,TRBV27,NA,TRBJ1-1,CASSPIQVVGLDTEAFF,TGTGCCAGCAGTCCGATACAGGTGGTGGGGTTGGACACTGAAGCTTTCTTT
NA,TRBV30,NA,TRBJ1-4,CAWSMGGTNEKLFF,TGTGCCTGGAGCATGGGAGGGACTAATGAAAAACTGTTTTTT
NA,TRBV29-1,NA,TRBJ1-3,CSVGSLDPGNTIYF,TGCAGCGTTGGAAGTCTAGACCCAGGAAACACCATATATTTT
NA,TRBV5-1,NA,TRBJ2-1,CASSVLDLADNEQFF,TGCGCCAGCAGCGTTTTGGACTTGGCGGACAATGAGCAGTTCTTC
NA,TRBV2,NA,TRBJ1-4,CAGQFSATNEKLFF,TGTGCCGGACAGTTTAGTGCGACTAATGAAAAACTGTTTTTT
TRBD1,TRBV7-2,NA,TRBJ1-6,CASSLVSGGGSPLHF,TGTGCCAGCAGCTTAGTATCAGGGGGCGGTTCACCCCTCCACTTT
NA,TRBV6-1,NA,TRBJ1-3,CASSESRVGNTIYF,TGTGCCAGCAGTGAATCCAGGGTTGGAAACACCATATATTTT
NA,TRBV27,NA,TRBJ1-6,CASSFVGGNSPLHF,TGTGCCAGCAGTTTCGTGGGAGGGAATTCACCCCTCCACTTT
TRBD1,TRBV28,NA,TRBJ1-2,CAAHGRGQGALSDGYTF,TGTGCCGCCCATGGGAGGGGACAGGGGGCCCTTTCGGATGGCTACACCTTC
TRBD1,TRBV19,NA,TRBJ1-2,CASSLPGQGLTGYTF,TGTGCCAGTAGCCTGCCGGGACAGGGGTTAACTGGCTACACCTTC
NA,TRBV18,NA,TRBJ2-7,CASSPPGQTYEQYF,TGTGCCAGCTCACCCCCCGGACAGACCTACGAGCAGTACTTC
NA,TRBV11-1,NA,TRBJ1-2,CASSLERTVNYGYTF,TGTGCCAGCAGCTTAGAGCGGACGGTGAACTATGGCTACACCTTC
NA,TRBV19,NA,TRBJ1-1,CASSIEGGNTEAFF,TGTGCCAGTAGTATAGAGGGGGGAAACACTGAAGCTTTCTTT
TRBD1,TRBV7-8,NA,TRBJ1-1,CASSPQTRQGLWIEAFF,TGTGCCAGCAGCCCACAGACCAGACAGGGTCTATGGATTGAAGCTTTCTTT
NA,TRBV3-1/TRBV3-2,NA,TRBJ1-1,CASRRSTGNTEAFF,TGTGCCAGCAGACGTTCGACAGGGAACACTGAAGCTTTCTTT
TRBD1,TRBV28,few,TRBJ2-5,CASRHYGRHRGPKTQYF,TGTGCCAGCAGACACTACGGTCGTCACAGGGGGCCAAAGACCCAGTACTTC
TRBD1,TRBV3-1/TRBV3-2,NA,TRBJ2-7,CASSQAGTGTEQYF,TGTGCCAGCAGCCAAGCCGGGACAGGGACCGAGCAGTACTTC
NA,TRBV3-1/TRBV3-2,NA,TRBJ1-6,CASSGTTLLPLHF,TGTGCCAGTTCAGGGACTACCCTTCTACCCCTCCACTTT
TRBD1,TRBV5-8,NA,TRBJ1-1,CASSRTLGGQGAIGAFF,TGTGCCAGCAGCCGGACACTTGGGGGACAGGGGGCAATTGGGGCTTTCTTT
TRBD2,TRBV15,NA,TRBJ2-4,CATSRGHEAGGYTKNIQYF,TGTGCCACCAGCAGAGGTCATGAGGCGGGAGGGTATACCAAAAACATTCAGTACTTC
TRBD2,TRBV7-8,NA,TRBJ2-1,CASSLGLAGAYNEQFF,TGTGCCAGCAGCCTTGGACTAGCGGGGGCCTACAATGAGCAGTTCTTC
NA,TRBV10-3,NA,TRBJ2-1,CAISEQGHNEQFF,TGTGCCATCAGTGAACAGGGACACAATGAGCAGTTCTTC
TRBD1,TRBV10-3,NA,TRBJ2-3,CAITGTGGGHTDTQYF,TGTGCCATCACCGGGACAGGGGGCGGCCACACAGATACGCAGTATTTT
TRBD1,TRBV7-3,NA,TRBJ1-1,CASSIGQGQNTEAFF,TGTGCCAGCAGCATCGGACAGGGGCAGAACACTGAAGCTTTCTTT
TRBD2,TRBV3-1/TRBV3-2,NA,TRBJ2-1,CASSTSGGAHNEQFF,TGTGCCAGCAGCACCAGCGGGGGGGCGCATAATGAGCAGTTCTTC
TRBD2,TRBV3-1/TRBV3-2,NA,TRBJ2-5,CASSSLAGIKETQYF,TGTGCCAGCAGTTCTCTAGCGGGTATCAAAGAGACCCAGTACTTC
NA,TRBV7-7,NA,TRBJ2-2,CASSPQENTGELFF,TGTGCTAGCAGCCCGCAGGAGAACACCGGGGAGCTGTTTTTT
TRBD2,TRBV7-2,NA,TRBJ2-5,CASSLGGSTRGETQYF,TGTGCCAGCAGCTTAGGCGGGAGTACTAGAGGAGAGACCCAGTACTTC
NA,TRBV7-8,NA,TRBJ1-2,CASSLAGINGYTF,TGTGCCAGCAGCTTGGCAGGGATAAATGGCTACACCTTC
NA,TRBV6-2/TRBV6-3,NA,TRBJ2-3,CASSRLRDTQYF,TGTGCCAGCAGCCGCCTACGAGATACGCAGTATTTT
NA,TRBV19,NA,TRBJ2-6,CASSISLWRFLSGANVLTF,TGTGCCAGTAGTATTTCGCTCTGGCGGTTTTTAAGTGGGGCCAACGTCCTGACTTTC
NA,TRBV30,NA,TRBJ2-2,CAWTHRGNTGELFF,TGTGCCTGGACCCATCGGGGGAACACCGGGGAGCTGTTTTTT
NA,TRBV9,once,TRBJ1-6,CASSVETVPPLHF,TGTGCCAGCAGCGTAGAGACAGTACCACCCCTCCACTTT
NA,TRBV4-2,NA,TRBJ1-2,CASSQDPTANYGYTF,TGTGCCAGCAGCCAAGATCCCACGGCTAACTATGGCTACACCTTC